Listed here are 26 T cell receptor beta chains from one sample, sequenced in a study of STAT5B mutations in CD4+ large granular lymphocyte leukemia. Some clones are missing from TCRdb's copy, which holds only in-frame ones; the method was immunoSEQ multiplex PCR. The sample has about 46,000 clones, about 80% seen once; the top ten hold approximately 0.4%. Sequencing input: CD4+ T cells from blood buffy coats. Receptors originate from a human donor in good health.

The chain joins TRBV2 to TRBJ2-2; 9 bases map to TRBD2. Per the germline V gene, CDR1 is SNHLY and CDR2 is FYNNEI. Trimming took 5 bases from V and 4 from J; bases not matched to a gene: 5. The CDR3 is made up of 15 amino acids. This chain's CDR3 is CASSNGRGGTGELFF. CDR3 coding DNA: TGTGCCAGCAGTAATGGGCGGGGGGGCACCGGGGAGCTGTTTTTT. The complete variable domain, with remaining parts taken from reference TRBV2 and TRBJ2-2, reads EPEVTQTPSHQVTQMGQEVILRCVPISNHLYFYWYRQILGQKVEFLVSFYNNEISEKSEIFDDQFSVERPDGSNFTLKIRSTKLEDSAMYFCASSNGRGGTGELFFGEGSRLTVL.

This chain uses TRBV15 with TRBJ2-2; D possibly matches TRBD1 or TRBD2 (5 bases each). V lost 1 base to trimming and J lost 6 bases, with 12 bases between them. The germline gives CDR1 LNHNV, CDR2 YYDKDF (reference sequence). The CDR3 covers 15 residues. The CDR3 nucleotides read TGTGCCACCAGCAGAGGGGGGACGAGTCCCGGGGAGCTGTTTTTT. It translates to CATSRGGTSPGELFF.

The chain uses TRBV6-1 and TRBJ1-2; D is unresolved. CDR3 length: 11 residues. V gave up 4 bases and J gave up 8 bases, with 8 bases separating them. Per germline, CDR1 MNHNS and CDR2 SASEGT. The CDR3 sequence: CASSGRSGYTF. DNA for the CDR3: TGTGCCAGCAGTGGCAGGAGCGGCTACACCTTC.

The CDR3 DNA follows: TGTGCCAGTAAAACAGGGGGGAGCTCTGGAAACACCATATATTTT. It is translated as CASKTGGSSGNTIYF. V is TRBV19 and J is TRBJ1-3; 8 nucleotides line up with TRBD1. The CDR3 loop spans 15 amino acids. Germline V lookup: CDR1 LNHDA, CDR2 SQIVND (reference sequence). Trimming took 7 bases from V and 0 from J; bases not matched to a gene: 5.

The rearrangement joins TRBV5-1 to TRBJ1-1; D not resolved. Trimming took off 2 bases at V and 4 bases at J, with 9 bases between the two ends. This CDR3 has 13 residues. From germline, CDR1 is SGHRS and CDR2 YFSETQ. The CDR3 loop is CASSFEGSTEAFF. The DNA for the CDR3 is TGCGCCAGCAGCTTTGAGGGAAGCACTGAAGCTTTCTTT.

The V call is TRBV7-6, the J call TRBJ2-3; tentatively, D is TRBD2 (5 bases). Per the germline V gene, CDR1 is SGHVS and CDR2 is FNYEAQ. Trimming shortened V by 5 bases and J by 2 bases, and 14 bases separated the two germline ends. This CDR3 comprises 15 residues. The CDR3 bases are TGTGCCAGCAGCCCCTACGGAGGTATCACAGATACGCAGTATTTT. Protein product: CASSPYGGITDTQYF.

The chain recombines TRBV6-1 with TRBJ1-1; D is unclear. The V gene's germline CDR1 is MNHNS and CDR2 SASEGT. This CDR3 is 14 amino acids long. V shed 5 bases and J shed 3 bases, with 13 bases lying between them. The CDR3: CASSPIIRDTEAFF. CDR3 in DNA: TGTGCCAGCAGTCCTATAATTCGAGACACTGAAGCTTTCTTT.

This clone was seen only once. This chain joins TRBV5-1 and TRBJ1-4, with D hard to call. Trimming removed 0 bases at V and 0 bases at J, with 9 bases between. The CDR3 spans 16 residues. Germline values: CDR1 SGHRS, CDR2 YFSETQ. The CDR3 protein is CASSLGPIATNEKLFF. CDR3 coding DNA: TGCGCCAGCAGCTTGGGCCCGATTGCAACTAATGAAAAACTGTTTTTT.

The chain recombines TRBV4-1 with TRBJ2-5, with D maybe TRBD2 (5 bases). CDR1 is MGHRA and CDR2 is YSYEKL in the germline V gene. The CDR3 has 15 residues. V lost 1 base and J lost 7, with 16 bases in between. The CDR3 protein is CASSQVPGSPGTQYF. The CDR3 DNA reads TGCGCCAGCAGCCAAGTCCCGGGGAGTCCGGGGACCCAGTACTTC.

The V gene is TRBV18, the J gene TRBJ2-7; tentatively, D is TRBD1 (5 bases). V was shortened by 2 bases and J by 5 bases, with 10 bases between the two germline ends. CDR3 size: 13 residues. The germline CDR1 and CDR2 sequences are KGHSH and LQKENI. The CDR3 protein is CASSPSRAHEQYF. CDR3 nucleotide sequence: TGTGCCAGCTCACCAAGCAGGGCCCACGAGCAGTACTTC.

This chain links TRBV5-5 with TRBJ2-1, with TRBD1 identical over 8 bases. This CDR3 has 17 amino acids. Trimming at V came to 0 bases and at J to 6 bases, leaving 11 bases not matched to a gene. The germline CDR1 and CDR2 sequences are SGHKS and YYEKEE (reference sequence). CDR3 sequence: CASSLVPGGDFGNEQFF. The CDR3 DNA sequence: TGTGCCAGCAGCTTGGTTCCAGGGGGCGATTTTGGCAATGAGCAGTTCTTC.

A note on this clone: The same CDR3 can be traced to other DNA sequences in this sample. The CDR3 bases are TGCGCCAGCAGCTTGGGCGACTCTGGGGCCAACGTCCTGACTTTC. It specifies CASSLGDSGANVLTF. The chain joins TRBV5-1 to TRBJ2-6; D unresolved. The germline CDR1 and CDR2 sequences are SGHRS and YFSETQ. CDR3 size: 15 residues. V shed 0 bases and J shed 0 bases, with 4 bases lying between them.

This chain links TRBV2 with TRBJ2-4, with 9 positions matching TRBD1. Trimming cost V 6 bases and J 4 bases; bases outside gene matches: 1. Germline values: CDR1 SNHLY, CDR2 FYNNEI. The CDR3 sequence is 13 residues long. The CDR3 bases are TGTGCCAGCAGCGGACAGGGGAAAAACATTCAGTACTTC. This codes for CASSGQGKNIQYF.

This clone has just one count. The chain employs TRBV5-1 and TRBJ2-7; 7 bases agree with TRBD1. J was trimmed by 4 bases and V by 0 bases; bases with no gene match: 4. Germline V lookup: CDR1 SGHRS, CDR2 YFSETQ. CDR3 length: 14 residues. The CDR3 sequence is CASSLGQGGYEQYF. The CDR3 DNA is TGCGCCAGCAGCTTGGGACAGGGCGGATACGAGCAGTACTTC.

On this clone: Other DNA sequences in the same sample also yield this CDR3. DNA for the CDR3: TGTGCCAGCAGTTACTTGGGAAACACCATATATTTT. Residues: CASSYLGNTIYF. This chain links TRBV6-5 with TRBJ1-3; D gene uncertain. Germline V gives CDR1 MNHEY, CDR2 SVGAGI. V was clipped by 1 base and J by 4 bases, with 2 bases between them. CDR3 length: 12 amino acids.

The rearrangement uses TRBV7-9 and TRBJ1-2; TRBD1 is a possible D gene (5 bases). Trimming shortened V by 5 bases and J by 3 bases, and 7 bases separated the two germline ends. Germline CDR1 is SEHNR and CDR2 is FQNEAQ (reference sequence). The CDR3 covers 12 residues. CDR3 coding DNA: TGTGCCAGCAGCCGAGGGGACTATGGCTACACCTTC. It yields the protein CASSRGDYGYTF.

V usage is TRBV18 and J usage is TRBJ2-5, with 7 bases lining up with TRBD2. Germline V gives CDR1 KGHSH, CDR2 LQKENI. The V gene end was trimmed by 3 bases and the J gene end by 5 bases; junction bases not matched to a gene: 6. This CDR3 comprises 14 residues. CDR3 sequence (DNA): TGTGCCAGCTCACCCACTAGCGCGGGGGAGACCCAGTACTTC. Protein sequence: CASSPTSAGETQYF.

The rearrangement links TRBV4-1 to TRBJ1-1, with D possibly TRBD1 on 5 matching bases. Trimming removed 0 bases at V and 5 bases at J, with 13 bases between. The V gene's germline CDR1 is MGHRA and CDR2 YSYEKL. The CDR3 loop spans 15 amino acids. This CDR3 is CASSQEKRQKTEAFF. The CDR3 DNA follows: TGCGCCAGCAGCCAAGAGAAGAGACAGAAGACTGAAGCTTTCTTT.

The genes are TRBV29-1 and TRBJ1-5; TRBD1 matches at 8 bases. The CDR3 spans 13 residues. The V gene end was trimmed by 4 bases and the J gene end by 5 bases; junction bases not matched to a gene: 4. CDR1 and CDR2 from the germline V gene are SQVTM and ANQGSEA. CDR3 DNA sequence: TGCAGCGTTGGGACAGGGTTCGATCAGCCCCAGCATTTT. This gives the protein CSVGTGFDQPQHF.

The CDR3 bases are TGTGCCAGCAACAAACCTCTGACCGGTTGCTTGTTCTATGGCTACACCTTC. Amino acid sequence: CASNKPLTGCLFYGYTF. The chain links TRBV21-1 to TRBJ1-2. TRBV21-1 is tagged as a pseudogene. The CDR3 sequence is 17 residues long.

This rearrangement joins TRBV5-1 to TRBJ1-4; a weak D match, TRBD1 (5 bases). V lost 1 base, J lost 7 bases, and 14 bases lay in between. Per the germline V gene, CDR1 is SGHRS and CDR2 is YFSETQ. The CDR3 runs to 15 residues. CDR3 loop: CASSLSRGVGEKLFF. The DNA of the CDR3 is TGCGCCAGCAGCTTGTCGAGAGGGGTTGGTGAAAAACTGTTTTTT.

The chain joins TRBV28 to TRBJ1-3; the match to TRBD1 covers 8 bases. CDR1 is MDHEN and CDR2 is SYDVKM in the germline V gene. CDR3 size: 20 residues. The junction had 19 bases not matched to a gene; V was cut back by 3 bases and J by 3 bases. The DNA of the CDR3 is TGTGCCAGCAGTTTTAGCGGGACACAGGGGGTAGTAAATAGTGGAAACACCATATATTTT. It encodes CASSFSGTQGVVNSGNTIYF.

V usage is TRBV7-6 and J usage is TRBJ2-3; D could derive from TRBD1 or TRBD2 (6 bases each). V was trimmed by 4 bases and J by 3 bases, leaving 14 bases between them. Germline lookup yields CDR1 SGHVS and CDR2 FNYEAQ. This CDR3 contains 15 residues. For the CDR3, the DNA is TGTGCCAGCAGCTCAGGAGGGGGAGCAACAGATACGCAGTATTTT. Translation gives CASSSGGGATDTQYF. The full variable domain, its missing parts supplied by reference TRBV7-6 and TRBJ2-3, is GAGVSQSPRYKVTKRGQDVALRCDPISGHVSLYWYRQALGQGPEFLTYFNYEAQQDKSGLPNDRFSAERPEGSISTLTIQRTEQRDSAMYRCASSSGGGATDTQYFGPGTRLTVL.

The chain employs TRBV11-3 and TRBJ2-2; a weak D match, TRBD1 (6 bases). The CDR3 covers 15 residues. Per the germline V gene, CDR1 is SGHNT and CDR2 is YENEEA. With 5 bases removed from V and 1 base from J, the gap between germline ends came to 11 bases. CDR3 amino acids: CASSAGTKNTGELFF. For the CDR3, the DNA is TGTGCCAGCAGCGCCGGGACAAAGAACACCGGGGAGCTGTTTTTT.

This CDR3 is CASSNGHGEKLFF. The CDR3, as DNA: TGTGCCAGCAGCAACGGACACGGAGAAAAACTGTTTTTT. V is TRBV5-4 and J is TRBJ1-4, with D possibly TRBD1 on 5 matching bases. The V gene lost 4 bases and the J gene lost 8 bases, with 12 bases spanning the gap. This CDR3 is 13 amino acids long. Germline CDR1 SGHNT, CDR2 YYREEE (reference sequence).

V is TRBV5-1 and J is TRBJ2-1, with 7 nucleotides matching TRBD1. This CDR3 has 14 residues. Trimming removed 4 bases from V and 4 bases from J; junction bases left unmatched: 5. Germline V lookup: CDR1 SGHRS, CDR2 YFSETQ. The CDR3 region has the DNA TGCGCCAGCAGCCTGGGACAGTTGTACAATGAGCAGTTCTTC. It codes for CASSLGQLYNEQFF. The variable domain in full, with the rest retrieved from reference TRBV5-1 and TRBJ2-1, is KAGVTQTPRYLIKTRGQQVTLSCSPISGHRSVSWYQQTPGQGLQFLFEYFSETQRNKGNFPGRFSGRQFSNSRSEMNVSTLELGDSALYLCASSLGQLYNEQFFGPGTRLTVL.